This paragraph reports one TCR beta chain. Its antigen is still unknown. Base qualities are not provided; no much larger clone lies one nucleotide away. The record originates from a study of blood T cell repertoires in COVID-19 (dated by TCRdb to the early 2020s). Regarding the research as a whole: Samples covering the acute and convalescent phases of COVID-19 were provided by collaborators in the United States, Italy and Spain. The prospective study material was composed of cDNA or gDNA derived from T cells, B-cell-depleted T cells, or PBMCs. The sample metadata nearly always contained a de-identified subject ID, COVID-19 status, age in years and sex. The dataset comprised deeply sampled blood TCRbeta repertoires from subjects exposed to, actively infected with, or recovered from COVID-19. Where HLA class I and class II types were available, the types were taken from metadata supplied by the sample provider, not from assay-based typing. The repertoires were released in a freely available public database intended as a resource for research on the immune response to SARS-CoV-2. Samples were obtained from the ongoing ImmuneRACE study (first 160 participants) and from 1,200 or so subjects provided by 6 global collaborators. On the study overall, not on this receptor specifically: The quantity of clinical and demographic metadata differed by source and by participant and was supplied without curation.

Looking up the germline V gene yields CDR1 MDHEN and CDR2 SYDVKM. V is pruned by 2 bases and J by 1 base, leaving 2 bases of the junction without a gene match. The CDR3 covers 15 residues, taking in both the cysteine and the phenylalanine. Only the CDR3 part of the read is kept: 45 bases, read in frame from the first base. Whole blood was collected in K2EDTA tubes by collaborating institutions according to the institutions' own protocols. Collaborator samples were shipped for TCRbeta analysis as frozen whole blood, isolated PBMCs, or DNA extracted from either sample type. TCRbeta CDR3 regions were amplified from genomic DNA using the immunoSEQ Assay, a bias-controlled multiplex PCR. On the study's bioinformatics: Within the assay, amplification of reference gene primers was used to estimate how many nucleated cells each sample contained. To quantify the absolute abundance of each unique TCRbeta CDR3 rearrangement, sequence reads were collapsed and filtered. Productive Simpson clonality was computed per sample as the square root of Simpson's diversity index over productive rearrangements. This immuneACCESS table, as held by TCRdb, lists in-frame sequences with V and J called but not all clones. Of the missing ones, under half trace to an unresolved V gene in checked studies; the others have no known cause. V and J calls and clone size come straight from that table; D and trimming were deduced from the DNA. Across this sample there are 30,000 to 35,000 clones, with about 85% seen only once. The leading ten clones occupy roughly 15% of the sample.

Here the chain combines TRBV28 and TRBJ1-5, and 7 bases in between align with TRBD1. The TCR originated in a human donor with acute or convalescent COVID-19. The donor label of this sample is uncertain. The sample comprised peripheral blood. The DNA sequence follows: TGTGCCAGCAGTTTACCGACAGGGAGCAATCAGCCCCAGCATTTT. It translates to CASSLPTGSNQPQHF.